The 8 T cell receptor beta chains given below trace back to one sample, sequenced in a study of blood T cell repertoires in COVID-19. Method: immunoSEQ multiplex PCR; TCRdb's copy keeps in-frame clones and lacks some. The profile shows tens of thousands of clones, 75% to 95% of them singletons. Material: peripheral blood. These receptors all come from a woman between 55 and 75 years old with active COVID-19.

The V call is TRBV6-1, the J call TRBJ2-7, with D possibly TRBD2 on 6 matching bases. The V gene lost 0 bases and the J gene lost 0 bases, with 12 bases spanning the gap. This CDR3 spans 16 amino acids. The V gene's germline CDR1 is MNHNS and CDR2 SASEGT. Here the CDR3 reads CASSEAPGRTSYEQYF. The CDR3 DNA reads TGTGCCAGCAGTGAAGCGCCGGGGAGGACCTCCTACGAGCAGTACTTC.

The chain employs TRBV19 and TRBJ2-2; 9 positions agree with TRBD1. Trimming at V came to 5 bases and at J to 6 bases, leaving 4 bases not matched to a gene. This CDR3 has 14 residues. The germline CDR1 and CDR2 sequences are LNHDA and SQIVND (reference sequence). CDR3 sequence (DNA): TGTGCCAGTAGTCAGACAGGGGGGGCCGGGGAGCTGTTTTTT. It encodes CASSQTGGAGELFF. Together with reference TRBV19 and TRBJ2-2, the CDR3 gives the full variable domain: DGGITQSPKYLFRKEGQNVTLSCEQNLNHDAMYWYRQDPGQGLRLIYYSQIVNDFQKGDIAEGYSVSREKKESFPLTVTSAQKNPTAFYLCASSQTGGAGELFFGEGSRLTVL.

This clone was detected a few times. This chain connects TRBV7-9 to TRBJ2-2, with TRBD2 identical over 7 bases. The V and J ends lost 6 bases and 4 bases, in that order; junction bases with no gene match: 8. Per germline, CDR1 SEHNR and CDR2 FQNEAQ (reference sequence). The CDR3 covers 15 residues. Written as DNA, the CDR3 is TGTGCCAGCAGACATGGACTAGTGGGCACCGGGGAGCTGTTTTTT. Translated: CASRHGLVGTGELFF.

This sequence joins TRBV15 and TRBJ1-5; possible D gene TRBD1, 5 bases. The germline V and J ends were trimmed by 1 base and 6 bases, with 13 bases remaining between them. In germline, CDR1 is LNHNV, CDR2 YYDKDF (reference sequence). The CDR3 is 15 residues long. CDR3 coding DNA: TGTGCCACCAGCAGAGTTGGGAGGGGAGGTCAGCCCCAGCATTTT. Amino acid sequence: CATSRVGRGGQPQHF.

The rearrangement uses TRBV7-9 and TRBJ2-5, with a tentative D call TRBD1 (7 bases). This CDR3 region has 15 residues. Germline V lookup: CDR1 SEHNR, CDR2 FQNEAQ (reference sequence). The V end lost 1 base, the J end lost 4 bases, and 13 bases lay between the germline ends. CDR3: CASSLGGGGLETQYF. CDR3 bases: TGTGCCAGCAGCTTAGGCGGAGGGGGCCTAGAGACCCAGTACTTC. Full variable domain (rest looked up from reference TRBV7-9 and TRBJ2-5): DTGVSQNPRHKITKRGQNVTFRCDPISEHNRLYWYRQTLGQGPEFLTYFQNEAQLEKSRLLSDRFSAERPKGSFSTLEIQRTEQGDSAMYLCASSLGGGGLETQYFGPGTRLLVL.

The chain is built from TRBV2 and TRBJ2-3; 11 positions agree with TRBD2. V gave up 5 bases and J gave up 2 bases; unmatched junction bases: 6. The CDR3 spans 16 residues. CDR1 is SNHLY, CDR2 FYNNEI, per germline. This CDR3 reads CASSFRTSGFTDTQYF. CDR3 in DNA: TGTGCCAGCAGTTTTCGGACTAGCGGGTTCACAGATACGCAGTATTTT.

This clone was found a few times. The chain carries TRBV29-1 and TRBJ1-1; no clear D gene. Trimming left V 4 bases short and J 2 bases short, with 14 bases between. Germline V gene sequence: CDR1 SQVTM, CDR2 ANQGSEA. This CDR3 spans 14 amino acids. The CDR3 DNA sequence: TGCAGCGTTGGGTCCCCCGGTGGTAACACTGAAGCTTTCTTT. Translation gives CSVGSPGGNTEAFF.

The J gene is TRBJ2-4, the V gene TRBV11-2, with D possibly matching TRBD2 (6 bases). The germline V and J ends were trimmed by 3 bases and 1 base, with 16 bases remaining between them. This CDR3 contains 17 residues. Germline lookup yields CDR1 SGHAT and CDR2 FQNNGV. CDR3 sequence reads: CASSFWLTSSAKNIQYF. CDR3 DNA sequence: TGTGCCAGCAGCTTCTGGCTAACTAGCTCGGCCAAAAACATTCAGTACTTC.